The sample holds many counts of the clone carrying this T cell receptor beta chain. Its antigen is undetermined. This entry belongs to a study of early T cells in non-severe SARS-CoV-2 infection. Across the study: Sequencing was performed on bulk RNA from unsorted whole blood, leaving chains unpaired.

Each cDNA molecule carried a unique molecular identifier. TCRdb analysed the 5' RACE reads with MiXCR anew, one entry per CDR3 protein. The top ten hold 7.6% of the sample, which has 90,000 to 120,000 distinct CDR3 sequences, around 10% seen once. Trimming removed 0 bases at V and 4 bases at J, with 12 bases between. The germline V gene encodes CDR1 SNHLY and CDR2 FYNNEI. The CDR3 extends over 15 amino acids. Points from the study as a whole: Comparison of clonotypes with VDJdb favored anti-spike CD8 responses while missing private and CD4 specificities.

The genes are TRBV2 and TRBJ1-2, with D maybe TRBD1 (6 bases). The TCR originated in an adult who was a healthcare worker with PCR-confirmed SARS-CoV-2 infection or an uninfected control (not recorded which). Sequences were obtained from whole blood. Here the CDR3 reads CASSEAPDRIYGYTF. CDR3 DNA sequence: TGTGCCAGCAGTGAAGCTCCCGACAGGATCTATGGCTACACCTTC.